Listed here is a single TCR beta chain. Method: immunoSEQ multiplex PCR; TCRdb's copy keeps in-frame clones and lacks some. In the table there are around 70,000 clones, just over 90% of which are singletons. This sample is part of a study of T cell changes during pregnancy in multiple sclerosis. Per germline, CDR1 SGHTA and CDR2 FQGNSA. The V and J ends lost 6 bases and 3 bases respectively, with 12 bases between them. This CDR3 has 14 amino acids. The TCR originated in a female donor with multiple sclerosis, enrolled in a pregnancy study. The genes are TRBV7-2 and TRBJ2-1, with D maybe TRBD2 (6 bases). The sample was peripheral blood, taken after pregnancy. Here the CDR3 reads CASRGVGGYNEQFF. The CDR3 DNA reads TGTGCCAGCAGAGGGGTGGGAGGCTACAATGAGCAGTTCTTC.